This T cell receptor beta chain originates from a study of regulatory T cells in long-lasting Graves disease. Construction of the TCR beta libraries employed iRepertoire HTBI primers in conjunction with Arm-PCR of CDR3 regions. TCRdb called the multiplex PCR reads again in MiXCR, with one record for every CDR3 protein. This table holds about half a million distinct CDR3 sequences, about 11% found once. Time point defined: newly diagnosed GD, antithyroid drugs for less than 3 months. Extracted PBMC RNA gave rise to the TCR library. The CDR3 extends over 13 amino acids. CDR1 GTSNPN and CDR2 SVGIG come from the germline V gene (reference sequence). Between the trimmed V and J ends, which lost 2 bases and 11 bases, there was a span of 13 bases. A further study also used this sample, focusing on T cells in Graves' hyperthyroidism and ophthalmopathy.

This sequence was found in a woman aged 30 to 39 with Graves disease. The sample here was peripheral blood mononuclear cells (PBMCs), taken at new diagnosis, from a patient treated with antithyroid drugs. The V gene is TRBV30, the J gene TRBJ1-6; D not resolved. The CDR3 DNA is TGTGCCTGGAGTCCCCTCCCGAATGCACCCCTCCACTTT. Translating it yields CAWSPLPNAPLHF.